The T cell receptor beta chain described here comes from a study of blood T cell repertoires in COVID-19. Some clones are missing from TCRdb's copy, which holds only in-frame ones; the method was immunoSEQ multiplex PCR. The table has some 270,000 clones, roughly four fifths seen once. Participants spanned ages roughly 18 to 90 years and resided in roughly 22 US areas. Allocation to cohorts depended on clinical history reported by the participants. Recovery among Cohort 3 donors was established by two negative PCRs, clearance, or symptom resolution. Trimming pared 0 bases from V and 14 bases from J, leaving 11 bases between. CDR1 SGHRS and CDR2 YFSETQ come from the germline V gene. This CDR3 spans 11 amino acids.

The sequenced sample was PBMCs or T cells enriched from blood (not recorded which). The gene calls are TRBV5-1 and TRBJ1-1; TRBD1 is a possible D gene (6 bases). The clonotype originates from a man aged 50 to 60 who had recovered from COVID-19. CDR3 protein: CASSLDRVVFF. CDR3 coding DNA: TGCGCCAGCAGCTTGGACAGGGTAGTATTCTTT.